The next 19 T cell receptor beta chains were all read from a single sample in a study of cytomegalovirus exposure and HLA in healthy donors. 60 Vbeta and 13 Jbeta primers were used in PCR. Sequencing was performed with immunoSEQ multiplex PCR; in TCRdb, only in-frame clones are kept and a portion is missing. The data hold around 100,000 clones, with 50% to 70% observed a single time. Specimen: PBMCs. These receptors were taken from a man aged 30 to 45 in good health and CMV-seropositive.

This clone occurred once. The CDR3 DNA reads as TGTGCCAGCAGCCAAGATAGGTTTCGGGCTAGCGGGGGAACCGGGGAGCTGTTTTTT. Translation gives CASSQDRFRASGGTGELFF. This rearrangement joins TRBV4-2 to TRBJ2-2; 10 bases agree with TRBD2. Germline V gene sequence: CDR1 LGHNA, CDR2 YNFKEQ. The J segment lost 5 bases and the V segment lost 0 bases, leaving 12 bases of the junction unmatched. The CDR3 sequence is 19 residues long.

This clone was recorded only once. This chain links TRBV5-8 with TRBJ1-1, with no clear D. Trimming pared 2 bases from V and 8 bases from J, leaving 13 bases between. This CDR3 region has 13 residues. CDR1 is SGHTS, CDR2 YDEGEE, per germline. CDR3 nucleotide sequence: TGTGCCAGCAGCTTTACTTGGCCCGGGGAAGCTTTCTTT. As protein: CASSFTWPGEAFF. The complete variable domain, with remaining parts taken from reference TRBV5-8 and TRBJ1-1, reads EAGVTQSPTHLIKTRGQQATLRCSPISGHTSVYWYQQALGLGLQFLLWYDEGEERNRGNFPPRFSGRQFPNYSSELNVNALELEDSALYLCASSFTWPGEAFFGQGTRLTVV.

The genes are TRBV27 and TRBJ2-7, with TRBD2 identical over 9 bases. This CDR3 spans 16 amino acids. The V segment lost 1 base and the J segment 0 bases; nucleotides outside the gene matches: 4. Germline V CDR1 and CDR2: MNHEY, SMNVEV (reference sequence). CDR3 sequence (DNA): TGTGCCAGCAGTTTATGGGGGACTAGCCTCTCCTACGAGCAGTACTTC. Translated: CASSLWGTSLSYEQYF.

V gene TRBV7-6 combines with J gene TRBJ1-1; D gene uncertain. Germline CDR1 SGHVS, CDR2 FNYEAQ. V lost 1 base and J lost 1, with 10 bases in between. This CDR3 contains 15 residues. Here the CDR3 reads CASSLVGRRNTEAFF. The CDR3, as DNA: TGTGCCAGCAGCTTAGTTGGTCGCAGGAACACTGAAGCTTTCTTT.

The chain combines TRBV5-1 with TRBJ2-3; the D gene is possibly TRBD2 (6 bases). V gave up 0 bases and J gave up 1 base, with 9 bases separating them. This CDR3 region has 15 residues. In germline, CDR1 is SGHRS, CDR2 YFSETQ. CDR3: CASSLGSSGTDTQYF. CDR3 sequence (DNA): TGCGCCAGCAGCTTGGGTTCTAGCGGCACAGATACGCAGTATTTT.

Here the CDR3 DNA reads TGCGCCAGCAGCATGCCGGGACAGGCCTACGAGCAGTACTTC. Residues: CASSMPGQAYEQYF. The chain has TRBV5-1 and TRBJ2-7; 8 bases agree with TRBD1. From germline, CDR1 is SGHRS and CDR2 YFSETQ. J was trimmed by 2 bases and V by 4 bases; bases with no gene match: 5. CDR3 size: 14 residues.

The V gene is TRBV9, the J gene TRBJ1-2; 7 bases align to TRBD1. The CDR3 is 15 amino acids. Germline CDR1 is SGDLS and CDR2 is YYNGEE. The J segment lost 3 bases and the V segment lost 3 bases, leaving 8 bases of the junction unmatched. The CDR3 DNA follows: TGTGCCAGCAGCGGCCAGACAGGGATCGACTATGGCTACACCTTC. Amino acids: CASSGQTGIDYGYTF.

This rearrangement joins TRBV28 to TRBJ1-3, with TRBD1 as a possible D gene (6 bases). This CDR3 spans 16 amino acids. V lost 7 bases, J lost 0 bases, and 16 bases lay in between. Germline lookup yields CDR1 MDHEN and CDR2 SYDVKM. CDR3 in amino acids: CASIETGTFSGNTIYF. DNA for the CDR3: TGTGCCAGCATAGAAACAGGGACCTTCTCTGGAAACACCATATATTTT.

The chain combines TRBV30 with TRBJ2-3; tentatively, D is TRBD1 (5 bases). Germline V gives CDR1 GTSNPN, CDR2 SVGIG (reference sequence). V lost 2 bases and J 0 bases, leaving 15 bases between the germline ends. The CDR3 sequence is 16 residues long. DNA of the CDR3: TGTGCCTGGAGTAACCCGTGGGGCCAGAGCACAGATACGCAGTATTTT. Its protein is CAWSNPWGQSTDTQYF.

Comment on this clone: The sample carries other DNA sequences with the same CDR3. CDR3 coding DNA: TGTGCCAGCAGCTTAGGAGGGAACTATGGCTACACCTTC. Encoded protein: CASSLGGNYGYTF. The rearrangement joins TRBV11-3 to TRBJ1-2; D is unclear. Per germline, CDR1 SGHNT and CDR2 YENEEA. CDR3 length equals 13 residues. V shed 1 base and J shed 2 bases, with 5 bases lying between them.

V and J are TRBV4-2 and TRBJ1-2; 7 positions match TRBD1. V trimming: 0 bases; J trimming: 6 bases; junction bases outside the gene matches: 7. CDR1 and CDR2 from the germline V gene are LGHNA and YNFKEQ. This CDR3 spans 15 amino acids. The CDR3 sequence: CASSQDTTGVDGYTF. DNA of the CDR3: TGTGCCAGCAGCCAAGATACCACAGGGGTGGATGGCTACACCTTC.

The chain carries TRBV5-1 and TRBJ2-7, with a weak D call TRBD1 (5 bases). Germline loops: CDR1 SGHRS, CDR2 YFSETQ. This CDR3 region has 14 residues. V lost 1 base, J lost 7 bases, and 15 bases lay in between. CDR3 DNA sequence: TGCGCCAGCAGCTTGTCGTCAGGGAAGGGGGAGCAGTACTTC. The encoded protein is CASSLSSGKGEQYF.

This clone was seen only once. The V gene is TRBV2, the J gene TRBJ1-2, with D maybe TRBD1 (5 bases). The CDR3 has 16 residues. Germline-derived CDR1 and CDR2 are SNHLY and FYNNEI. Deletions cut 5 bases from V and 12 bases from J, with 28 bases between. The CDR3 is CASSNSGLGPSLVNTF. Written as DNA, the CDR3 is TGTGCCAGCAGTAATTCAGGGCTTGGTCCCAGCCTAGTGAACACCTTC.

The rearrangement links TRBV18 to TRBJ2-3, with 10 bases aligning to TRBD2. Germline V gene lookup returns CDR1 KGHSH and CDR2 LQKENI. The CDR3 sequence is 15 residues long. V gave up 3 bases and J gave up 4 bases; unmatched junction bases: 4. For the CDR3, the DNA is TGTGCCAGCTCACCTCCTAGCGGGGGATCAGATACGCAGTATTTT. Amino acid sequence: CASSPPSGGSDTQYF. Using reference TRBV18 and TRBJ2-3 for the parts outside the CDR3, the full variable domain is NAGVMQNPRHLVRRRGQEARLRCSPMKGHSHVYWYRQLPEEGLKFMVYLQKENIIDESGMPKERFSAEFPKEGPSILRIQQVVRGDSAAYFCASSPPSGGSDTQYFGPGTRLTVL.

This clone was detected a few times. The rearrangement joins TRBV6-1 to TRBJ1-5; 7 bases match TRBD1. The length of the CDR3 is 16 residues. CDR1 and CDR2 from the germline V gene are MNHNS and SASEGT. The V gene end was trimmed by 6 bases and the J gene end by 0 bases; junction bases not matched to a gene: 8. The CDR3, as DNA: TGTGCCAGCAGGGAATTAGGACAGGTTAGCAATCAGCCCCAGCATTTT. Translation gives CASRELGQVSNQPQHF.

This clone was detected a few times. The chain links TRBV19 to TRBJ1-4, with TRBD1 matching over 7 bases. The V gene's germline CDR1 is LNHDA and CDR2 SQIVND (reference sequence). With V trimmed by 5 bases and J by 8 bases, 14 bases remained unmatched. The CDR3 covers 16 residues. The CDR3 nucleotides are TGTGCCAGTAGTCTGTCTCCGAGACAGGGTTGGGAAAAACTGTTTTTT. Encoded protein: CASSLSPRQGWEKLFF.

The rearrangement links TRBV7-9 to TRBJ2-5, with 13 bases matching TRBD2. Germline assignment: CDR1 SEHNR and CDR2 FQNEAQ (reference sequence). This CDR3 spans 15 amino acids. The V segment lost 4 bases and the J segment 4 bases; nucleotides outside the gene matches: 3. DNA for the CDR3: TGTGCCAGCAGCTCTTGGACTAGCGGGGGAGAGACCCAGTACTTC. Encoded protein: CASSSWTSGGETQYF.

This clone has a handful of counts. Distinct nucleotide sequences in the sample also encode this CDR3. The gene calls are TRBV10-3 and TRBJ1-5; TRBD1 might be the D (5 bases). V lost 3 bases and J 7 bases, leaving 10 bases between the germline ends. The CDR3 spans 13 residues. Germline assignment: CDR1 ENHRY and CDR2 SYGVKD. The DNA of the CDR3 is TGTGCCATCAGTGATCAGGGTGGGCAGCCCCAGCATTTT. Amino acid sequence: CAISDQGGQPQHF.

This chain links TRBV6-6 with TRBJ2-2, with 10 nucleotides matching TRBD2. CDR3 length: 14 residues. Germline CDR1 and CDR2: MNHNY and SVGAGI (reference sequence). V dropped 7 bases and J dropped 8; count of bases not matched to a gene: 7. The CDR3 reads CASMQLAGAGELFF. CDR3 DNA: TGTGCCAGCATGCAGCTAGCGGGGGCGGGGGAGCTGTTTTTT.